One T cell receptor beta chain is described in this entry. Antigen specificity is unknown. The sample is drawn from a study of PD-L1 blockade in urothelial cancer. Study context: Researchers looked at the blood 3 weeks (second dose) and 6 weeks after treatment began.

TCRdb keeps only in-frame clones here, not all; method: immunoSEQ multiplex PCR. This sample has about 120,000 clones, with around 88% found just once. Study findings and constraints: More expansion of tumor-associated blood clones, seen at 3 weeks, marked durable-benefit patients.

Time point specified: peripheral blood 6 weeks after treatment start. The germline gives CDR1 SGHRS, CDR2 YFSETQ. The CDR3 is 16 amino acids. The V gene lost 7 bases and the J gene lost 2 bases, with 16 bases spanning the gap. The material sequenced was PBMCs, taken around atezolizumab (anti-PD-L1) treatment. V usage is TRBV5-1 and J usage is TRBJ2-6, with D tentatively TRBD1 (6 bases). This sequence was found in a man over 45 with urothelial cancer. For the CDR3, the DNA is TGCGCCAGCCACAAAGGGGACATCACTGGGGCCAACGTCCTGACTTTC. Translated, it gives CASHKGDITGANVLTF.